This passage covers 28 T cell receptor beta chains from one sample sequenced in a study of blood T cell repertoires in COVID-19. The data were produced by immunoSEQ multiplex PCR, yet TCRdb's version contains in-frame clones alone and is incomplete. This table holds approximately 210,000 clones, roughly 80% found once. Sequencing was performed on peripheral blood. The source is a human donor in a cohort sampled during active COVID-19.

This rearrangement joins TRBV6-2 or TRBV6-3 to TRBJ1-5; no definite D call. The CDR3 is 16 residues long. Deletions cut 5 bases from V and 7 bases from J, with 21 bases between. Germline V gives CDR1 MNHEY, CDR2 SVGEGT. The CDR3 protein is CASSAPRGAAKQPQHF. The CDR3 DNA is TGTGCCAGCAGTGCGCCACGGGGTGCTGCGAAGCAGCCCCAGCATTTT.

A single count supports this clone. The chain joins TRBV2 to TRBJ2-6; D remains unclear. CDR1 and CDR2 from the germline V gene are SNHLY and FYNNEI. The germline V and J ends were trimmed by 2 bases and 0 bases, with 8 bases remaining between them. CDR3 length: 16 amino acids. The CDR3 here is CASSEIGYSGANVLTF. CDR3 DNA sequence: TGTGCCAGCAGTGAAATCGGTTACTCTGGGGCCAACGTCCTGACTTTC.

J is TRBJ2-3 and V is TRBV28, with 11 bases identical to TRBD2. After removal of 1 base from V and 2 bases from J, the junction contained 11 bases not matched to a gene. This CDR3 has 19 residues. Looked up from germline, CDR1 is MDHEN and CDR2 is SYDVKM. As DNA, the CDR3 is TGTGCCAGCAGTTTATCCCCTCTAGCGGGAGGTCTATACACAGATACGCAGTATTTT. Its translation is CASSLSPLAGGLYTDTQYF.

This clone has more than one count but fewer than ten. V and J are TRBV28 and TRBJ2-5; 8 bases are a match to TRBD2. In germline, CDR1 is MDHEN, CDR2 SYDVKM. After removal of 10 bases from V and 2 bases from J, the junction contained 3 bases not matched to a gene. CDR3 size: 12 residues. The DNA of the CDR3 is TGTGCCACCTTAGCGGGGCAAGAGACCCAGTACTTC. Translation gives CATLAGQETQYF.

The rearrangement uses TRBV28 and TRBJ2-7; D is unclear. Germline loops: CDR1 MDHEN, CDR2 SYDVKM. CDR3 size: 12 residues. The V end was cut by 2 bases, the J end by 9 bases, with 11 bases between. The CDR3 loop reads CASSLRARGQYF. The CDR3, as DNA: TGTGCCAGCAGTTTACGCGCGAGAGGGCAGTACTTC.

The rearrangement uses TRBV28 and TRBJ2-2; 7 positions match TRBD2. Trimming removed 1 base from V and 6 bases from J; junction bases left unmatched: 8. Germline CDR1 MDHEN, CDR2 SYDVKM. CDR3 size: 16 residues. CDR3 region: CASSLYGGSRAGELFF. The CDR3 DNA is TGTGCCAGCAGTTTATACGGCGGGAGTAGGGCCGGGGAGCTGTTTTTT.

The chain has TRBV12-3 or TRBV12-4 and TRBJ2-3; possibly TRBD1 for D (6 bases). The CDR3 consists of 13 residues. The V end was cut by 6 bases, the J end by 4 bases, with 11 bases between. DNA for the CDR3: TGTGCCAGCAGCTACAGGGTCCCAGATACGCAGTATTTT. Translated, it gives CASSYRVPDTQYF.

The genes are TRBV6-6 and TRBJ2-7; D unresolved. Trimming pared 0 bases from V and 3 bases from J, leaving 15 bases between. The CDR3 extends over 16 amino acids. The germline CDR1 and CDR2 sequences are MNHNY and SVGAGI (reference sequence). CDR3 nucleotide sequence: TGTGCCAGCAGTTACTCGTCACCAGCAGCAGGCTACGAGCAGTACTTC. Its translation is CASSYSSPAAGYEQYF.

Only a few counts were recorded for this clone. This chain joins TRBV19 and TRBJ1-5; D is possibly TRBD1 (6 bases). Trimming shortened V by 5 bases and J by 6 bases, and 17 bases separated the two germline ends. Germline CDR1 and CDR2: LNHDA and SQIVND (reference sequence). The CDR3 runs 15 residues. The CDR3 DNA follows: TGTGCCAGTAGTCTCTCCTCATTACAGGGTCAGCCCCAGCATTTT. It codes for CASSLSSLQGQPQHF.

This CDR3 is CASVTGGARYEQYF. The CDR3 region has the DNA TGTGCCAGCGTTACGGGGGGCGCGAGGTACGAGCAGTACTTC. The chain couples TRBV11-3 to TRBJ2-7; TRBD2 might be the D (7 bases). This CDR3 is built from 14 residues. V was clipped by 8 bases and J by 4 bases, with 18 bases between them. From germline, CDR1 is SGHNT and CDR2 YENEEA. The full variable domain, rest sourced from reference TRBV11-3 and TRBJ2-7, is EAGVVQSPRYKIIEKKQPVAFWCNPISGHNTLYWYLQNLGQGPELLIRYENEEAVDDSQLPKDRFSAERLKGVDSTLKIQPAELGDSAVYLCASVTGGARYEQYFGPGTRLTVT.

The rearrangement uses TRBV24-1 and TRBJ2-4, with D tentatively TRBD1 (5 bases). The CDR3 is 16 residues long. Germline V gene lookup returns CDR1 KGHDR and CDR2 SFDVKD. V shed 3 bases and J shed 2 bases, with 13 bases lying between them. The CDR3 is CATSDPRQRTKNIQYF. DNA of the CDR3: TGTGCCACCAGTGATCCGCGACAGAGAACCAAAAACATTCAGTACTTC.

CDR3 residues: CASSLSDNNQPQHF. In nucleotides, the CDR3 is TGTGCCAGCAGTTTATCTGACAACAATCAGCCCCAGCATTTT. The genes are TRBV27 and TRBJ1-5; D uncertain. The CDR3 is 14 amino acids. V shed 0 bases and J shed 3 bases, with 6 bases lying between them. Germline values: CDR1 MNHEY, CDR2 SMNVEV (reference sequence).

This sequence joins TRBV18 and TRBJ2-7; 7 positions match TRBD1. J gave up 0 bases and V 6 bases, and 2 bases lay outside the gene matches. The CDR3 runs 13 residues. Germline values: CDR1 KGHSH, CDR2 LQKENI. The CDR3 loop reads CASSGQSSYEQYF. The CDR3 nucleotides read TGTGCCAGCTCGGGACAGAGCTCCTACGAGCAGTACTTC.

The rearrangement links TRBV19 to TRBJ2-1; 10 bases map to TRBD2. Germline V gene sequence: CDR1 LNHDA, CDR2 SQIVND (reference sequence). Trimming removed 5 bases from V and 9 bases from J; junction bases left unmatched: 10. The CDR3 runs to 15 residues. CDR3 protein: CASSGSGRAMGEQFF. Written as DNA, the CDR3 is TGTGCCAGTAGTGGGAGCGGGAGGGCCATGGGTGAGCAGTTCTTC.

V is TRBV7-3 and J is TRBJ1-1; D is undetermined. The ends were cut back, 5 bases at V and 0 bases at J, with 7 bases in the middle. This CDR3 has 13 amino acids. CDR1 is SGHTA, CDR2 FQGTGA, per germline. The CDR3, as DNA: TGTGCCAGCAGCGAAACAGTGAACACTGAAGCTTTCTTT. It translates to CASSETVNTEAFF.

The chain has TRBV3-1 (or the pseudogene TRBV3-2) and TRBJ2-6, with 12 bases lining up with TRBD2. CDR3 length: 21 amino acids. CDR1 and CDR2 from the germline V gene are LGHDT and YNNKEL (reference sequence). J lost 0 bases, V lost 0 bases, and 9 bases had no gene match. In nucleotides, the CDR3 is TGTGCCAGCAGCCAAGATGGGTTGACTAGCGGGGGCCTCTCTGGGGCCAACGTCCTGACTTTC. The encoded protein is CASSQDGLTSGGLSGANVLTF.

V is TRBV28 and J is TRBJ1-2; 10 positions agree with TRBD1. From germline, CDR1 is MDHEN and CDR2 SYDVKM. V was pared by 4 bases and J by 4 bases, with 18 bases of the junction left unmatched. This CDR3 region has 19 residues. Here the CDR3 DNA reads TGTGCCAGCAGTTCCTTCCCGGGACAGGGGAATCGAGGAACCTATGGCTACACCTTC. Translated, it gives CASSSFPGQGNRGTYGYTF.

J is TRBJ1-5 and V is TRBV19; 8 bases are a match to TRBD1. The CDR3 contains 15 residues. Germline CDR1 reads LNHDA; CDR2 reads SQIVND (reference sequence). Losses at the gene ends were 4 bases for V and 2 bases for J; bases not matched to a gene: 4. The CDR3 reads CASSTGQVRNQPQHF. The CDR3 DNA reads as TGTGCCAGTAGTACGGGACAGGTCCGCAATCAGCCCCAGCATTTT. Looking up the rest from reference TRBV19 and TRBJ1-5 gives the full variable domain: DGGITQSPKYLFRKEGQNVTLSCEQNLNHDAMYWYRQDPGQGLRLIYYSQIVNDFQKGDIAEGYSVSREKKESFPLTVTSAQKNPTAFYLCASSTGQVRNQPQHFGDGTRLSIL.

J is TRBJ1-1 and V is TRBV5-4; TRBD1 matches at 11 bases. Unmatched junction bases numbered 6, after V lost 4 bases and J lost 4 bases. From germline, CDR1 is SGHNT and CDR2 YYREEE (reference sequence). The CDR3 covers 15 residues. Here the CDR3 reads CASSLGQGVSTEAFF. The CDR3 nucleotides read TGTGCCAGCAGCCTGGGACAGGGGGTGAGCACTGAAGCTTTCTTT.

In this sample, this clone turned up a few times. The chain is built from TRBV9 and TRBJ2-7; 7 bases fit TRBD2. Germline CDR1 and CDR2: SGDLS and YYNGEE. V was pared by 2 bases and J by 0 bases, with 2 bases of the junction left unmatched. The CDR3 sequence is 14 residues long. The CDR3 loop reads CASSVSGYSYEQYF. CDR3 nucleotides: TGTGCCAGCAGCGTTAGCGGGTACTCCTACGAGCAGTACTTC.

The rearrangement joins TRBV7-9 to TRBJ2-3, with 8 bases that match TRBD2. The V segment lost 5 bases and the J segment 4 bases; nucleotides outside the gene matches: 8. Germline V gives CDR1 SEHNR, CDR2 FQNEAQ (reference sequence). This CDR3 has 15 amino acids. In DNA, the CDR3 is TGTGCCAGCAGCCCGCAGAGCGGGAGTGCAGATACGCAGTATTTT. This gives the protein CASSPQSGSADTQYF.

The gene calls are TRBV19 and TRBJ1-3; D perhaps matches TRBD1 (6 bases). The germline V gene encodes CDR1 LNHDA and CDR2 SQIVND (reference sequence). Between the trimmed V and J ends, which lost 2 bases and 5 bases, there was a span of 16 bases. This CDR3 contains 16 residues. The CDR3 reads CASSISRDTKRNTIYF. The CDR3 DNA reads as TGTGCCAGTAGTATAAGCCGGGACACCAAACGAAACACCATATATTTT.

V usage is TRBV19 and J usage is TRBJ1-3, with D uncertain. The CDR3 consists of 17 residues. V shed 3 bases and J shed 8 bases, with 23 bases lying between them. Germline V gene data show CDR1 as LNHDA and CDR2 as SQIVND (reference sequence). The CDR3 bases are TGTGCCAGTAGTATGCCCGGAGCTCCAAGCGCCGGAGACACCATATATTTT. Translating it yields CASSMPGAPSAGDTIYF.

The CDR3 reads CASSLRETLDTQYF. DNA of the CDR3: TGTGCCAGCAGTTTACGGGAGACTCTAGATACGCAGTATTTT. The rearrangement links TRBV27 to TRBJ2-3; D is perhaps TRBD2 (6 bases). Trimming removed 2 bases at V and 5 bases at J, with 11 bases between. The CDR3 is 14 residues long. Germline CDR1 reads MNHEY; CDR2 reads SMNVEV (reference sequence).

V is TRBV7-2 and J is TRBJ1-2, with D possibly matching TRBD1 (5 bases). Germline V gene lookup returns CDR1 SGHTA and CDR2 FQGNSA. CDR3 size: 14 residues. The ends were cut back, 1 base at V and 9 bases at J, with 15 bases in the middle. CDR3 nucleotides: TGTGCCAGCAGCTTAGAGAGGCTGGGGCGAAGCTACACCTTC. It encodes CASSLERLGRSYTF.

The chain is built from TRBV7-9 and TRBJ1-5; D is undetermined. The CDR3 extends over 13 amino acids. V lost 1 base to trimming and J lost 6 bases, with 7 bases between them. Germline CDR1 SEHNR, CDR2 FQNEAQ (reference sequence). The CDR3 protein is CASSLESPQPQHF. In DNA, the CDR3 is TGTGCCAGCAGCTTAGAGAGTCCTCAGCCCCAGCATTTT.

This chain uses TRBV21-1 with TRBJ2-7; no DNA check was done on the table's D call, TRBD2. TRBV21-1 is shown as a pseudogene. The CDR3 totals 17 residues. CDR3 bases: TGTGCCAGCAGCCCCCAAAGCCGGGCTAGCGCATGCTACGAGCAGTACTTC. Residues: CASSPQSRASACYEQYF.

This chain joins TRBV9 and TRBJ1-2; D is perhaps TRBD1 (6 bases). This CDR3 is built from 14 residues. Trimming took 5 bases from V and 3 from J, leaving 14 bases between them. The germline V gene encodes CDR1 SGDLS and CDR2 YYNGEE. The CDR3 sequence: CASSRLQGYYGYTF. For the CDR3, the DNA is TGTGCCAGCAGTCGCCTCCAGGGGTACTATGGCTACACCTTC.